A single sample gave rise to the 29 T cell receptor beta chains below, sequenced in a study of Ad26.COV2.S vaccination and SARS-CoV-2 variants. Clones were read by immunoSEQ multiplex PCR, and TCRdb kept only the in-frame ones, dropping some. Here the sample spans 500,000 or so clones, roughly 89% being singletons. Documented treatment: some 19 received Ad26.COV2.S at low or high dose, single or two shots; about five received placebo; per-sample allocation not given. Sampling was performed 63 days after the first vaccine or placebo injection. Sequenced here: peripheral blood, sampled in a trial of Ad26.COV2.S vaccine versus placebo. Receptor source: a person between 18 and 59 years old who received the Ad26.COV2.S COVID-19 vaccine or a placebo.

The V and J genes are TRBV29-1 and TRBJ2-3; D gene uncertain. This CDR3 is 15 amino acids long. The germline V gene encodes CDR1 SQVTM and CDR2 ANQGSEA. The V and J ends lost 3 bases and 0 bases respectively, with 13 bases between them. The DNA of the CDR3 is TGCAGCGTTGATTCGGCAGCGAAAAGCACAGATACGCAGTATTTT. Residues: CSVDSAAKSTDTQYF.

The chain carries TRBV6-5 and TRBJ2-1; 7 bases are shared with TRBD1. Losses at the gene ends were 7 bases for V and 5 bases for J; bases not matched to a gene: 8. Per germline, CDR1 MNHEY and CDR2 SVGAGI. This CDR3 spans 14 amino acids. CDR3 in DNA: TGTGCCAGCATTCGGGACAGACTAAACAATGAGCAGTTCTTC. As protein: CASIRDRLNNEQFF.

This sequence joins TRBV6-2 or TRBV6-3 and TRBJ1-4; D call uncertain. Germline V CDR1 and CDR2: MNHEY, SVGEGT. Trimming stripped 0 bases from V and 3 bases from J, with 11 bases between. The CDR3 has 16 residues. CDR3 DNA sequence: TGTGCCAGCAGTTACTCGAGTGGCAGCCCTAATGAAAAACTGTTTTTT. The encoded protein is CASSYSSGSPNEKLFF.

V gene TRBV5-1 combines with J gene TRBJ2-7, with TRBD2 as a possible D gene (6 bases). The CDR3 extends over 14 amino acids. V was pared by 4 bases and J by 3 bases, with 14 bases between. CDR1 and CDR2 (germline): SGHRS, YFSETQ. CDR3 bases: TGCGCCAGCAGCCCTGGAGGGGCCTTCTACGAGCAGTACTTC. This sequence encodes CASSPGGAFYEQYF.

J is TRBJ1-6 and V is TRBV5-8, with D uncertain. The CDR3 is 16 amino acids. Trimming removed 1 base from V and 3 bases from J, with 11 bases in between. Germline-derived CDR1 and CDR2 are SGHTS and YDEGEE. This chain's CDR3 is CASSLSTSLYNSPLHF. Here the CDR3 DNA reads TGTGCCAGCAGCTTGAGCACCTCCCTCTATAATTCACCCCTCCACTTT.

V and J are TRBV19 and TRBJ1-5; 8 bases line up with TRBD1. This CDR3 has 15 amino acids. Germline V gene sequence: CDR1 LNHDA, CDR2 SQIVND (reference sequence). Losses at the gene ends were 6 bases for V and 7 bases for J; bases not matched to a gene: 11. The CDR3 sequence: CASRTAGTGDQPQHF. CDR3 nucleotides: TGTGCCAGTAGAACCGCCGGGACAGGTGACCAGCCCCAGCATTTT. The whole variable domain, remainder taken from reference TRBV19 and TRBJ1-5, is DGGITQSPKYLFRKEGQNVTLSCEQNLNHDAMYWYRQDPGQGLRLIYYSQIVNDFQKGDIAEGYSVSREKKESFPLTVTSAQKNPTAFYLCASRTAGTGDQPQHFGDGTRLSIL.

The CDR3 nucleotides read TGTGCCAGCTCACCACCGGGGGATCAGCCCCAGCATTTT. It codes for CASSPPGDQPQHF. The rearrangement uses TRBV18 and TRBJ1-5; a possible D gene is TRBD1 (5 bases). Trimming took off 0 bases at V and 5 bases at J, with 5 bases between the two ends. The CDR3 totals 13 residues. Germline V gene sequence: CDR1 KGHSH, CDR2 LQKENI.

CDR3 bases: TGTGCCAGCAGTGATCACGCGGGGGCCCTTGAAAAACTGTTTTTT. Translating gives CASSDHAGALEKLFF. V usage is TRBV2 and J usage is TRBJ1-4, with D perhaps TRBD1 (6 bases). Germline V gene sequence: CDR1 SNHLY, CDR2 FYNNEI. This CDR3 spans 15 amino acids. V was clipped by 3 bases and J by 7 bases, with 15 bases between them.

The chain is built from TRBV7-9 and TRBJ1-1; tentatively, D is TRBD1 (5 bases). Looked up from germline, CDR1 is SEHNR and CDR2 is FQNEAQ (reference sequence). Between the trimmed V and J ends, which lost 5 bases and 3 bases, there was a span of 10 bases. The CDR3 extends over 13 amino acids. DNA for the CDR3: TGTGCCAGCAGCCAGGGATATTACACTGAAGCTTTCTTT. The encoded protein is CASSQGYYTEAFF.

Written as DNA, the CDR3 is TGTGCCAGCAGTAACCAGGGTGAAAAACTGTTTTTT. This sequence encodes CASSNQGEKLFF. This rearrangement joins TRBV5-4 to TRBJ1-4; a weak D match, TRBD1 (5 bases). Trimming took 5 bases from V and 7 from J, leaving 9 bases between them. The V gene's germline CDR1 is SGHNT and CDR2 YYREEE (reference sequence). CDR3 length: 12 amino acids.

V is TRBV10-2 and J is TRBJ2-7; D tentatively reads TRBD1 or TRBD2 (5 bases each). CDR1 and CDR2 from the germline V gene are WSHSY and SAAADI. Trimming left V 5 bases short and J 6 bases short, with 11 bases between. CDR3 length equals 12 residues. CDR3 in amino acids: CASSLAGTEQYV. The CDR3 DNA reads as TGCGCCAGCAGTCTGGCCGGGACCGAGCAGTACGTC.

The chain joins TRBV9 to TRBJ2-3, with D perhaps assigned TRBD1 or TRBD2 (5 bases each). The CDR3 loop spans 15 amino acids. With 4 bases removed from V and 4 bases from J, the gap between germline ends came to 16 bases. The germline CDR1 and CDR2 sequences are SGDLS and YYNGEE. CDR3: CASSRGTLRADTQYF. The CDR3 DNA reads as TGTGCCAGCAGCAGGGGAACATTGAGGGCAGATACGCAGTATTTT. The variable domain in full, completed from reference TRBV9 and TRBJ2-3, reads DSGVTQTPKHLITATGQRVTLRCSPRSGDLSVYWYQQSLDQGLQFLIQYYNGEERAKGNILERFSAQQFPDLHSELNLSSLELGDSALYFCASSRGTLRADTQYFGPGTRLTVL.

The chain recombines TRBV19 with TRBJ2-2; D is unresolved. The CDR3 loop spans 16 amino acids. Trimming pared 5 bases from V and 0 bases from J, leaving 13 bases between. Germline CDR1 LNHDA, CDR2 SQIVND (reference sequence). CDR3 DNA: TGTGCCAGTAGTGAACTAACCACAGCGAACACCGGGGAGCTGTTTTTT. As protein: CASSELTTANTGELFF.

The chain employs TRBV12-5 and TRBJ2-3; no clear D. Germline assignment: CDR1 LGHNT and CDR2 FRNRAP. The CDR3 contains 13 residues. V lost 8 bases and J 6 bases, leaving 15 bases between the germline ends. CDR3 region: CASSHSSVDTQYF. The CDR3 DNA reads as TGTGCTAGTTCGCACTCCTCGGTCGATACGCAGTATTTT. The full variable domain, with the rest looked up from reference TRBV12-5 and TRBJ2-3, is DARVTQTPRHKVTEMGQEVTMRCQPILGHNTVFWYRQTMMQGLELLAYFRNRAPLDDSGMPKDRFSAEMPDATLATLKIQPSEPRDSAVYFCASSHSSVDTQYFGPGTRLTVL.

This chain joins TRBV9 and TRBJ1-3; 7 positions match TRBD1. CDR1 is SGDLS, CDR2 YYNGEE, per germline. The CDR3 runs 17 residues. V lost 4 bases to trimming and J lost 1 base; unmatched junction nucleotides: 11. In DNA form, the CDR3 reads TGTGCCAGCAGCCTCCATAACAGGGGTCCTTCTGGAAACACCATATATTTT. It specifies CASSLHNRGPSGNTIYF.

CDR3: CAISEVRNYGYTF. The CDR3 DNA sequence: TGTGCCATCAGTGAAGTCAGGAACTATGGCTACACCTTC. The chain links TRBV10-3 to TRBJ1-2, with D uncertain. V shed 3 bases and J shed 2 bases, with 7 bases lying between them. Germline values: CDR1 ENHRY, CDR2 SYGVKD. The length of the CDR3 is 13 residues.

The chain carries TRBV19 and TRBJ2-3; 8 nucleotides align to TRBD2. The germline CDR1 and CDR2 sequences are LNHDA and SQIVND (reference sequence). The CDR3 is 18 residues long. Trimming took 1 base from V and 3 from J; bases not matched to a gene: 12. CDR3 DNA: TGTGCCAGTAGTATAGCCCTAATCGGACTAGCTAGAACAGATACGCAGTATTTT. Translated, it gives CASSIALIGLARTDTQYF.

This clone has a single count. The chain has TRBV20-1 and TRBJ1-1; D gene uncertain. The CDR3 has 11 residues. Trimming stripped 6 bases from V and 1 base from J, with 6 bases between. Germline values: CDR1 DFQATT, CDR2 SNEGSKA (reference sequence). CDR3 loop: CSAPTNTEAFF. In DNA, the CDR3 is TGCAGTGCACCGACGAACACTGAAGCTTTCTTT.

J is TRBJ2-3 and V is TRBV19; 7 nucleotides match TRBD1. Germline V lookup: CDR1 LNHDA, CDR2 SQIVND (reference sequence). V dropped 8 bases and J dropped 2; count of bases not matched to a gene: 7. CDR3 size: 14 residues. CDR3 region: CASRRDRVTDTQYF. The CDR3 bases are TGTGCCAGTCGCCGGGACAGAGTCACAGATACGCAGTATTTT.

V gene TRBV2 combines with J gene TRBJ2-6; D is unresolved. The CDR3 loop spans 16 amino acids. V dropped 4 bases and J dropped 6 bases, with 16 bases sitting between them. Germline CDR1 SNHLY, CDR2 FYNNEI. The CDR3 protein is CASSVPAASVANVLTF. The DNA of the CDR3 is TGTGCCAGCAGTGTCCCAGCCGCCTCGGTGGCCAACGTCCTGACTTTC.

The chain links TRBV6-6 to TRBJ1-6; D uncertain. The V end was cut by 6 bases, the J end by 7 bases, with 13 bases between. This CDR3 is built from 14 residues. CDR1 MNHNY and CDR2 SVGAGI come from the germline V gene (reference sequence). The CDR3 nucleotides read TGTGCCAGCAGCCCGGTCGTAGAGAATTCACCCCTCCACTTT. This codes for CASSPVVENSPLHF.

V usage is TRBV4-3 and J usage is TRBJ2-7; D gene uncertain. Trimming removed 0 bases at V and 6 bases at J, with 15 bases between. The V gene's germline CDR1 is LGHNA and CDR2 YSLEER. This CDR3 contains 15 residues. CDR3 sequence (DNA): TGCGCCAGCAGCCAAGATCTGAGGTCCGCGCGCGAGCAGTACTTC. This encodes CASSQDLRSAREQYF.

The chain recombines TRBV19 with TRBJ2-7; no definite D call. The ends were cut back, 0 bases at V and 3 bases at J, with 9 bases in the middle. The CDR3 runs 14 residues. In germline, CDR1 is LNHDA, CDR2 SQIVND (reference sequence). DNA for the CDR3: TGTGCCAGTAGTATAGATCTCGAAGACTACGAGCAGTACTTC. The encoded protein is CASSIDLEDYEQYF. Supplemented by reference TRBV19 and TRBJ2-7, the full variable domain reads DGGITQSPKYLFRKEGQNVTLSCEQNLNHDAMYWYRQDPGQGLRLIYYSQIVNDFQKGDIAEGYSVSREKKESFPLTVTSAQKNPTAFYLCASSIDLEDYEQYFGPGTRLTVT.

The chain recombines TRBV2 with TRBJ1-4; D gene ambiguous. The length of the CDR3 is 15 residues. Per the germline V gene, CDR1 is SNHLY and CDR2 is FYNNEI. The V gene lost 4 bases and the J gene lost 8 bases, with 17 bases spanning the gap. In nucleotides, the CDR3 is TGTGCCAGCAGTGGTCAAGTAGTAGTAGGGGAAAAACTGTTTTTT. Residues: CASSGQVVVGEKLFF.

The V call is TRBV11-2, the J call TRBJ2-3; no firm D call. The ends were cut back, 4 bases at V and 5 bases at J, with 16 bases in the middle. Looked up from germline, CDR1 is SGHAT and CDR2 is FQNNGV. The CDR3 loop spans 15 amino acids. The CDR3 protein is CASSSRDLQLDTQYF. DNA for the CDR3: TGTGCCAGCAGCTCCCGAGACCTCCAATTAGATACGCAGTATTTT. The complete variable domain, with remaining parts taken from reference TRBV11-2 and TRBJ2-3, reads EAGVAQSPRYKIIEKRQSVAFWCNPISGHATLYWYQQILGQGPKLLIQFQNNGVVDDSQLPKDRFSAERLKGVDSTLKIQPAKLEDSAVYLCASSSRDLQLDTQYFGPGTRLTVL.

V and J are TRBV19 and TRBJ2-1; D ambiguous. This CDR3 comprises 13 residues. CDR1 is LNHDA, CDR2 SQIVND, per germline (reference sequence). V was pared by 6 bases and J by 4 bases, with 10 bases between. The DNA of the CDR3 is TGTGCCAGTAGGGACGGCCTTTACAATGAGCAGTTCTTC. Residues: CASRDGLYNEQFF.

The chain is built from TRBV29-1 and TRBJ1-5; no reliable D call. The CDR3 contains 13 residues. V lost 6 bases, J lost 4 bases, and 13 bases lay in between. Germline values: CDR1 SQVTM, CDR2 ANQGSEA. This CDR3 reads CSVVLGGNQPQHF. The CDR3 DNA sequence: TGCAGCGTCGTTTTGGGAGGGAATCAGCCCCAGCATTTT.

There are a few counts of this clone. J is TRBJ2-7 and V is TRBV28, with D unclear. Germline CDR1 is MDHEN and CDR2 is SYDVKM. Trimming shortened V by 4 bases and J by 4 bases, and 8 bases separated the two germline ends. The CDR3 length is 12 residues. CDR3 loop: CASSSNRYEQYV. Here the CDR3 DNA reads TGTGCCAGCAGTTCGAATCGGTACGAGCAGTACGTC.

On this clone: Within the sample, other DNA sequences also encode this same CDR3. This sequence joins TRBV10-3 and TRBJ2-7, with D possibly being TRBD2 (6 bases). Germline CDR1 is ENHRY and CDR2 is SYGVKD. The CDR3 covers 12 residues. Trimming cost V 6 bases and J 2 bases, with 8 bases left between them. Here the CDR3 DNA reads TGTGCCATCAGCGGGGGAACCTACGAGCAGTACTTC. Translated, it gives CAISGGTYEQYF.